These 32 T cell receptor beta chains came from one sample sequenced in a study of T-cell reconstitution after alpha-beta-depleted transplantation in children (TCRdb year 2016). The sample's treatment or condition label, in plain terms: allogeneic hematopoietic cell transplantation with graft depleted of TCRalphabeta T cells and CD19 B cells. The library was generated by PCR. Sequenced on an Illumina HiSeq 2500. Molecular barcoding was employed in the preparation of TCR libraries, with unique molecular identifiers being used to normalize TCRbeta repertoire quantification. TCRdb ran its own pipeline on the public reads, namely fastp trimming at Q25 and MiXCR clone calling, and kept in-frame beta chains. Rows with a matching CDR3 protein are joined into one entry that keeps the most common DNA and genes. The sample includes about 130,000 distinct CDR3 sequences, with around a tenth observed a single time. The ten largest make up less than 25% of the sample.

The specimen was PBMCs, mostly from graft donor cells, collected 180 days after TCRalphabeta/CD19-depleted stem cell transplant. The receptors originated from a girl less than two years old who had a stem cell transplant for combined immunodeficiency, so the T cells may come from the graft donor.

The rearrangement links TRBV15 to TRBJ1-5; 9 bases map to TRBD1. The CDR3 spans 16 residues. V lost 0 bases and J lost 5; bases outside the gene matches: 5. In germline, CDR1 is LNHNV, CDR2 YYDKDF (reference sequence). The CDR3 protein is CATSRDLTGGHQPQHF. DNA for the CDR3: TGTGCCACCAGCAGAGATCTTACAGGGGGCCATCAGCCCCAGCATTTT.

This clonotype has only a few counts. The genes are TRBV6-2 or TRBV6-3 and TRBJ2-7, with a weak D call TRBD1 (5 bases). Germline V CDR1 and CDR2: MNHEY, SVGEGT. Trimming shortened V by 5 bases and J by 2 bases, and 10 bases separated the two germline ends. CDR3 length: 13 amino acids. CDR3: CASSAGFPYEQYF. CDR3 coding DNA: TGTGCCAGCAGTGCAGGGTTCCCCTACGAGCAGTACTTC.

This chain connects TRBV19 to TRBJ2-2; D possibly corresponds to TRBD1 (5 bases). V shed 7 bases and J shed 3 bases, with 12 bases lying between them. Germline CDR1 LNHDA, CDR2 SQIVND (reference sequence). This CDR3 has 14 amino acids. The CDR3 DNA sequence: TGTGCCAGTAAAGCCCGACAGTACACCGGGGAGCTGTTTTTT. Its protein is CASKARQYTGELFF.

This clonotype was seen a handful of times. V is TRBV20-1 and J is TRBJ2-7; 7 bases are a match to TRBD1. This CDR3 is built from 14 residues. Germline V gene data show CDR1 as DFQATT and CDR2 as SNEGSKA (reference sequence). Trimming cost V 3 bases and J 3 bases; bases outside gene matches: 8. CDR3 nucleotides: TGCAGTGCTAGTCCGGGACAGATGAACTACGAGCAGTACTTC. It translates to CSASPGQMNYEQYF.

The genes are TRBV5-1 and TRBJ2-7, with a tentative D call TRBD2 (6 bases). Germline assignment: CDR1 SGHRS and CDR2 YFSETQ. The V and J ends lost 4 bases and 7 bases respectively, with 18 bases between them. The CDR3 is 14 residues long. As DNA, the CDR3 is TGCGCCAGCAGCGAGACTAGTGGCGCGGGGGAGCAGTACTTC. As protein: CASSETSGAGEQYF.

There are a few counts of this clonotype. The genes are TRBV10-3 and TRBJ2-7; no clear D gene. The CDR3 runs to 13 residues. With 1 base removed from V and 0 bases from J, the gap between germline ends came to 4 bases. Germline CDR1 reads ENHRY; CDR2 reads SYGVKD. The CDR3 DNA sequence: TGTGCCATCAGTGAGTTCTCCTCCTACGAGCAGTACTTC. Protein sequence: CAISEFSSYEQYF.

This clonotype showed up just a few times. The chain is built from TRBV9 and TRBJ2-7; the D is unclear. Deletions cut 2 bases from V and 5 bases from J, with 11 bases between. The CDR3 totals 13 residues. CDR1 is SGDLS, CDR2 YYNGEE, per germline. CDR3 sequence reads: CASSVDGPNEQYF. The CDR3 bases are TGTGCCAGCAGCGTCGACGGGCCGAACGAGCAGTACTTC.

The chain carries TRBV12-3 or TRBV12-4 and TRBJ2-2; 8 bases align to TRBD1. V gave up 6 bases and J gave up 4 bases; unmatched junction bases: 13. The CDR3 length is 17 residues. The CDR3 spells CASSRDRPGGPTGELFF. In DNA, the CDR3 is TGTGCCAGCAGCCGGGACAGGCCGGGCGGGCCCACCGGGGAGCTGTTTTTT.

This clonotype was observed a few times. The chain uses TRBV12-3 or TRBV12-4 and TRBJ2-3, with 10 bases that match TRBD2. Trimming at V came to 2 bases and at J to 2 bases, leaving 1 base not matched to a gene. The CDR3 contains 15 residues. The CDR3 DNA follows: TGTGCCAGCAGTTTACTAGCGGGAGTCACAGATACGCAGTATTTT. It specifies CASSLLAGVTDTQYF.

In this sample, this clonotype turned up a few times. CDR3 in amino acids: CASSELAGAPHEQYF. The CDR3 DNA follows: TGTGCCAGCAGCGAACTAGCGGGAGCTCCCCACGAGCAGTACTTC. V gene TRBV9 combines with J gene TRBJ2-7; TRBD2 matches at 11 bases. V lost 3 bases to trimming and J lost 5 bases; unmatched junction nucleotides: 7. This CDR3 region has 15 residues. CDR1 and CDR2 (germline): SGDLS, YYNGEE.

V and J are TRBV12-3 or TRBV12-4 and TRBJ2-1; 16 bases match TRBD2. The CDR3 is made up of 19 amino acids. Germline trimming cut 7 bases from V and 0 bases from J; bases unmatched to any gene: 9. The CDR3 nucleotides are TGTGCCAGCACCTATAAGGGACTAGCGGGAGGGAACTCCTACAATGAGCAGTTCTTC. This sequence encodes CASTYKGLAGGNSYNEQFF.

This clonotype appeared many times. The chain uses TRBV29-1 and TRBJ2-1, with 9 positions matching TRBD2. Germline-derived CDR1 and CDR2 are SQVTM and ANQGSEA. V gave up 3 bases and J gave up 0 bases; unmatched junction bases: 6. The CDR3 totals 16 residues. In nucleotides, the CDR3 is TGCAGCGTTGAGCCGGGGACTAGCAGCTCCTACAATGAGCAGTTCTTC. Translating it yields CSVEPGTSSSYNEQFF.

Ten or more counts support this clonotype. CDR3 coding DNA: TGCAGCGTTGAAGTCCCACTAGCGGGAGGGCCAAGTGAGCAGTTCTTC. It yields the protein CSVEVPLAGGPSEQFF. V usage is TRBV29-1 and J usage is TRBJ2-1; 13 bases agree with TRBD2. The CDR3 totals 16 residues. The trim removed 1 base at V and 9 bases at J, leaving 9 bases unmatched. Germline assignment: CDR1 SQVTM and CDR2 ANQGSEA.

The rearrangement uses TRBV12-3 or TRBV12-4 and TRBJ2-2, with D tentatively TRBD1 or TRBD2 (6 bases each). Trimming stripped 4 bases from V and 7 bases from J, with 16 bases between. The CDR3 spans 15 residues. The CDR3 loop reads CASSSSPGEVGELFF. CDR3 DNA: TGTGCCAGCAGTTCGTCCCCAGGGGAGGTCGGGGAGCTGTTTTTT.

The chain carries TRBV4-3 and TRBJ2-4, with unresolved D. V dropped 0 bases and J dropped 0 bases, with 12 bases sitting between them. The CDR3 totals 17 residues. CDR1 LGHNA and CDR2 YSLEER come from the germline V gene. The CDR3 sequence: CASSQEEWTLAKNIQYF. CDR3 coding DNA: TGCGCCAGCAGCCAAGAGGAATGGACCCTAGCCAAAAACATTCAGTACTTC.

The table lists this clonotype with a few counts. This chain connects TRBV12-3 or TRBV12-4 to TRBJ2-5, with D possibly TRBD1 on 5 matching bases. The CDR3 runs to 19 residues. Deletions cut 2 bases from V and 0 bases from J, with 22 bases between. The CDR3 region has the DNA TGTGCCAGCAGTTTAAGGTCGATAGATCTTAAGGGGCACCAAGAGACCCAGTACTTC. It specifies CASSLRSIDLKGHQETQYF.

The V call is TRBV11-1, the J call TRBJ1-4; 7 bases are shared with TRBD1. The V gene's germline CDR1 is SGHAT and CDR2 FQDESV (reference sequence). This CDR3 is 15 amino acids long. The trim removed 2 bases at V and 3 bases at J, leaving 3 bases unmatched. The CDR3 loop is CASSLSGTANEKLFF. DNA for the CDR3: TGTGCCAGCAGCTTATCCGGGACAGCTAATGAAAAACTGTTTTTT.

The chain combines TRBV12-3 or TRBV12-4 with TRBJ1-5, with a tentative D call TRBD1 (5 bases). The V end lost 6 bases, the J end lost 3 bases, and 15 bases lay between the germline ends. The CDR3 consists of 15 residues. The CDR3 DNA reads as TGTGCCAGCAGCCCCCGGGGAGGGACCAATCAGCCCCAGCATTTT. Its protein product is CASSPRGGTNQPQHF.

The V call is TRBV18, the J call TRBJ2-7, with 7 bases fitting TRBD1. The CDR3 runs to 14 residues. The germline gives CDR1 KGHSH, CDR2 LQKENI. Trimming at V came to 5 bases and at J to 0 bases, leaving 4 bases not matched to a gene. CDR3 region: CASSTRDSSYEQYF. Here the CDR3 DNA reads TGTGCCAGCTCAACCAGGGACAGCTCCTACGAGCAGTACTTC. Combining the CDR3 with reference TRBV18 and TRBJ2-7 gives the whole variable domain NAGVMQNPRHLVRRRGQEARLRCSPMKGHSHVYWYRQLPEEGLKFMVYLQKENIIDESGMPKERFSAEFPKEGPSILRIQQVVRGDSAAYFCASSTRDSSYEQYFGPGTRLTVT.

This clonotype was seen a few times. V and J are TRBV7-3 and TRBJ1-2; tentatively, D is TRBD1 (6 bases). The CDR3 has 16 residues. Trimming stripped 6 bases from V and 4 bases from J, with 21 bases between. Germline V gene sequence: CDR1 SGHTA, CDR2 FQGTGA. CDR3 region: CASSPGTPQGGYGYTF. CDR3 nucleotides: TGTGCCAGCAGTCCTGGGACACCTCAAGGGGGCTATGGCTACACCTTC.

The CDR3 reads CASSSDHSYNEQFF. CDR3 DNA sequence: TGTGCCAGCAGCTCGGACCACTCCTACAATGAGCAGTTCTTC. The V and J genes are TRBV11-2 and TRBJ2-1; D not resolved. The CDR3 consists of 14 residues. Deletions cut 4 bases from V and 0 bases from J, with 7 bases between. Germline V CDR1 and CDR2: SGHAT, FQNNGV.

A few counts support this clonotype. The chain couples TRBV6-5 to TRBJ2-5, with D perhaps TRBD1 or TRBD2 (5 bases each). The CDR3 loop spans 13 amino acids. Germline-derived CDR1 and CDR2 are MNHEY and SVGAGI. The ends were cut back, 2 bases at V and 4 bases at J, with 8 bases in the middle. As DNA, the CDR3 is TGTGCCAGCAGTTACAATGGGGGAGAGACCCAGTACTTC. This sequence encodes CASSYNGGETQYF.

The chain carries TRBV5-1 and TRBJ2-1; D ambiguous. The V end lost 7 bases, the J end lost 5 bases, and 34 bases lay between the germline ends. This CDR3 is built from 20 residues. From germline, CDR1 is SGHRS and CDR2 YFSETQ. The CDR3 here is CASRSLMGRAGPTPNNEQFF. CDR3 in DNA: TGCGCCAGCCGCTCCCTAATGGGCCGTGCTGGGCCCACCCCTAACAATGAGCAGTTCTTC.

This clonotype has more than one count but fewer than ten. V is TRBV29-1 and J is TRBJ2-2; D assignment may be TRBD1 or TRBD2 (5 bases each). Between the trimmed V and J ends, which lost 5 bases and 2 bases, there was a span of 9 bases. From germline, CDR1 is SQVTM and CDR2 ANQGSEA. This CDR3 is built from 13 residues. The CDR3: CSVSGGNTGELFF. The CDR3 nucleotides read TGCAGCGTTAGTGGGGGAAACACCGGGGAGCTGTTTTTT.

This clonotype occurred a few times. The chain couples TRBV29-1 to TRBJ2-7, with 11 bases matching TRBD1. This CDR3 has 16 amino acids. V gave up 1 base and J gave up 2 bases; unmatched junction bases: 7. The germline gives CDR1 SQVTM, CDR2 ANQGSEA. The DNA for the CDR3 is TGCAGCGTTGAAGTTTACGGGGGACAGGGGGCCTACGAGCAGTACTTC. The encoded protein is CSVEVYGGQGAYEQYF.

The chain joins TRBV20-1 to TRBJ2-1; 14 bases map to TRBD2. CDR3 length equals 15 residues. The germline gives CDR1 DFQATT, CDR2 SNEGSKA (reference sequence). Germline trimming cut 3 bases from V and 7 bases from J; bases unmatched to any gene: 5. CDR3 in DNA: TGCAGTGCTAGTCCCCGGACTAGCGGGGGGAATGAGCAGTTCTTC. It specifies CSASPRTSGGNEQFF.

This rearrangement joins TRBV12-3 or TRBV12-4 to TRBJ2-3, with 8 bases fitting TRBD2. The CDR3 runs 15 residues. V shed 4 bases, J shed 6 bases, and the junction held 9 bases outside the gene matches. The CDR3 reads CASSSHGKREDTQYF. The CDR3 nucleotides are TGTGCCAGCAGTTCCCATGGGAAGCGGGAGGATACGCAGTATTTT.

This clonotype was detected a few times. CDR3 sequence (DNA): TGCAGTCCTCACGGCGGGAGGGCCACCTCCTACAATGAGCAGTTCTTC. It yields the protein CSPHGGRATSYNEQFF. The V gene is TRBV20-1, the J gene TRBJ2-1, with TRBD2 identical over 9 bases. V lost 8 bases, J lost 0 bases, and 11 bases stayed unmatched. The CDR3 runs 16 residues. Per the germline V gene, CDR1 is DFQATT and CDR2 is SNEGSKA (reference sequence).

The V and J genes are TRBV20-1 and TRBJ2-5, with 9 bases lining up with TRBD2. This CDR3 is built from 16 residues. Germline CDR1 and CDR2: DFQATT and SNEGSKA (reference sequence). With V trimmed by 0 bases and J by 3 bases, 8 bases remained unmatched. Here the CDR3 DNA reads TGCAGTGCTAGAGATCCGGCGGGGGGGCCCAAAGAGACCCAGTACTTC. Its translation: CSARDPAGGPKETQYF.

The chain couples TRBV4-3 to TRBJ2-5, with D tentatively TRBD1 or TRBD2 (5 bases each). This CDR3 region has 16 residues. The ends were cut back, 1 base at V and 1 base at J, with 13 bases in the middle. Germline V gene lookup returns CDR1 LGHNA and CDR2 YSLEER. Here the CDR3 reads CASSQGGYPPQETQYF. CDR3 coding DNA: TGCGCCAGCAGCCAAGGGGGGTACCCGCCCCAAGAGACCCAGTACTTC.

This clonotype has a handful of counts. This chain connects TRBV21-1 to TRBJ2-3; the D call TRBD2 from the table was never checked on the DNA. TRBV21-1 is a pseudogene locus. The CDR3 contains 15 residues. The CDR3 sequence is CATEVAGGPTDTQYF. The DNA of the CDR3 is TGTGCCACCGAAGTAGCGGGAGGACCCACAGATACGCAGTATTTT.

This clonotype has more than one count but fewer than ten. J is TRBJ1-2 and V is TRBV20-1; 8 bases fit TRBD1. J was trimmed by 8 bases and V by 1 base; bases with no gene match: 6. The CDR3 consists of 13 residues. Germline lookup yields CDR1 DFQATT and CDR2 SNEGSKA (reference sequence). As DNA, the CDR3 is TGCAGTGCTAGAGGGCAGGGGGCAAAAGGCTACACCTTC. It encodes CSARGQGAKGYTF.